This T cell receptor (beta chain) is drawn from a study of Ad26.COV2.S vaccination and SARS-CoV-2 variants. Repertoires were generated with immunoSEQ multiplex PCR, while TCRdb's copy carries only in-frame clones and drops some. The data show more than 350,000 clones, approximately 90% seen once. Study results and caveats: Post-vaccination spike-specific CD8+ and CD4+ T cell responses reportedly had substantial breadth. Vaccine and placebo recipients had similar non-spike TCR breadth. Measurements of TCR breadth and depth may have given underestimates of the total T cell responses.

Germline V gene lookup returns CDR1 KGHDR and CDR2 SFDVKD. The CDR3 has 14 amino acids. Trimming took off 5 bases at V and 3 bases at J, with 10 bases between the two ends. As to this clone: The antigen remains unidentified.

Treatment here: around 19 received Ad26.COV2.S at low or high dose, single or two shots; about 5 received placebo; per-sample allocation not given. Sampling was performed 63 days after the first vaccine or placebo injection. Source: peripheral blood, taken in a trial of Ad26.COV2.S vaccine versus placebo. The chain employs TRBV24-1 and TRBJ1-5; the D is unclear. The clonotype was recovered from a person between 18 and 65 years old who received the Ad26.COV2.S COVID-19 vaccine or a placebo. CDR3: CATSAGQFNQPQHF. The DNA of the CDR3 is TGTGCCACCAGTGCTGGGCAGTTCAATCAGCCCCAGCATTTT.